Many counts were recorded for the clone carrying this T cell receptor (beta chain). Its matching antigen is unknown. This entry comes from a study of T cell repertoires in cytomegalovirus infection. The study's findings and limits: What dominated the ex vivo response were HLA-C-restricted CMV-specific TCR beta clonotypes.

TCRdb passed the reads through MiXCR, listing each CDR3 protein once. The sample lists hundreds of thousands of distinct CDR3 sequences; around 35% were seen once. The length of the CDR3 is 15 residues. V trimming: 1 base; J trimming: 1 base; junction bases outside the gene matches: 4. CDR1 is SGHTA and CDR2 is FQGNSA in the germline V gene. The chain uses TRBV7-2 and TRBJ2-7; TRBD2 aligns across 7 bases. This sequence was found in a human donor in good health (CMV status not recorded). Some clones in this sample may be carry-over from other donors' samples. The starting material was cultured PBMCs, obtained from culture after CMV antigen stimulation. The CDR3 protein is CASSLVGGGSYEQYF. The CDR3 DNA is TGTGCCAGCAGCTTAGTTGGCGGGGGTTCCTACGAGCAGTACTTC.